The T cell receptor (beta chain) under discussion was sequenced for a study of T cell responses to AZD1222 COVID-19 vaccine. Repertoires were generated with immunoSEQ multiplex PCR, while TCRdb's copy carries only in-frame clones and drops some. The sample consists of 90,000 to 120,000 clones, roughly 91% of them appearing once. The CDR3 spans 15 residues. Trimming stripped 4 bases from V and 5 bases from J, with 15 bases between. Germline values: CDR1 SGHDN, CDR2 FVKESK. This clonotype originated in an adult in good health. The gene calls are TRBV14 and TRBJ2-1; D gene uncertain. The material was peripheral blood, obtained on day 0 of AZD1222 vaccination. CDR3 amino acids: CASSLLQTAHNEQFF. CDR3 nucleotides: TGTGCCAGCAGCCTTCTACAGACGGCCCACAATGAGCAGTTCTTC.